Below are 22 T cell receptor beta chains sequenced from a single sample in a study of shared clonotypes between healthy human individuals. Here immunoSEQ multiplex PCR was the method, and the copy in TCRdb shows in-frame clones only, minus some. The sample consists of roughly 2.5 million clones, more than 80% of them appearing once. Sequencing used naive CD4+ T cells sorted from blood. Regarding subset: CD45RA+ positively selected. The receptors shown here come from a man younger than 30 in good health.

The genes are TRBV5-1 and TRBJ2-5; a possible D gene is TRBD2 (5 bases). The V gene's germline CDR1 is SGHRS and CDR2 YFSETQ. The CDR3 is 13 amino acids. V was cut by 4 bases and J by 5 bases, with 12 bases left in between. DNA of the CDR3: TGCGCCAGCAGCCAAAACACGGGGGAGACCCAGTACTTC. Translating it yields CASSQNTGETQYF.

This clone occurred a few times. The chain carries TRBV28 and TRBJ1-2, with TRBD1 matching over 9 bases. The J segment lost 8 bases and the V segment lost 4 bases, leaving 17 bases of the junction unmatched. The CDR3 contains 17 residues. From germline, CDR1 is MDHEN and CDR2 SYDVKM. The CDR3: CASSSPGQGTSRSGYTF. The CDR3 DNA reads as TGTGCCAGCAGTTCACCGGGACAGGGTACATCACGTAGCGGCTACACCTTC.

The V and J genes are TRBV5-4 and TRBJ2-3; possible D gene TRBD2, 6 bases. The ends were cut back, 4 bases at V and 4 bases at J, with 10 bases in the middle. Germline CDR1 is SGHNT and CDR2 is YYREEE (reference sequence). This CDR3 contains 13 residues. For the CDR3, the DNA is TGTGCCAGCAGCGACGGGACTTCAGATACGCAGTATTTT. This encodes CASSDGTSDTQYF. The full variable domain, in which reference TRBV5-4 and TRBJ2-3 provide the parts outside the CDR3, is ETGVTQSPTHLIKTRGQQVTLRCSSQSGHNTVSWYQQALGQGPQFIFQYYREEENGRGNFPPRFSGLQFPNYSSELNVNALELDDSALYLCASSDGTSDTQYFGPGTRLTVL.

CDR3 protein: CASRDEGRDTQYF. CDR3 DNA sequence: TGCGCCAGCAGAGACGAGGGACGAGATACGCAGTATTTT. V is TRBV5-1 and J is TRBJ2-3; TRBD1 or TRBD2 may be the D gene (5 bases each). V lost 5 bases and J 5 bases, leaving 12 bases between the germline ends. The CDR3 is made up of 13 amino acids. Germline V gives CDR1 SGHRS, CDR2 YFSETQ.

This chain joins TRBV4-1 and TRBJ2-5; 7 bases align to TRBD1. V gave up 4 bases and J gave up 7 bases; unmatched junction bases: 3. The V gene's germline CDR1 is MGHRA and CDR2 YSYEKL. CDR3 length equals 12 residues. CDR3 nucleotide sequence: TGCGCCAGCAGCCGAGCAGGGGGGACCCAGTACTTC. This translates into CASSRAGGTQYF.

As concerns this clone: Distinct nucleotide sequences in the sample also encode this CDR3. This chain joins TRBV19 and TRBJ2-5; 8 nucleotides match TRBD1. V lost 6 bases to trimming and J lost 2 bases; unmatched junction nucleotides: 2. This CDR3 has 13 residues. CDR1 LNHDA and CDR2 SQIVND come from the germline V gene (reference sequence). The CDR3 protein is CASSRQGQETQYF. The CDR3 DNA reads TGTGCCAGTAGCCGACAGGGGCAAGAGACCCAGTACTTC. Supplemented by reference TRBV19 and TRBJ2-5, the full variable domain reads DGGITQSPKYLFRKEGQNVTLSCEQNLNHDAMYWYRQDPGQGLRLIYYSQIVNDFQKGDIAEGYSVSREKKESFPLTVTSAQKNPTAFYLCASSRQGQETQYFGPGTRLLVL.

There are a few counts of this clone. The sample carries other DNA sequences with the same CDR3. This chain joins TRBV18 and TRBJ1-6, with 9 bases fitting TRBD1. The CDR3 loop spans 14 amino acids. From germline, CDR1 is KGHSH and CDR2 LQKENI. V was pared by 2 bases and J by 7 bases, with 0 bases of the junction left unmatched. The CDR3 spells CASSPGTGNSPLHF. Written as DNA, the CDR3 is TGTGCCAGCTCACCAGGGACAGGGAATTCACCCCTCCACTTT.

The CDR3, as DNA: TGCGCCAGCAGCCCCCTAGCGGGGGGGCTAGATGAGCAGTTCTTC. Its protein product is CASSPLAGGLDEQFF. This chain links TRBV4-1 with TRBJ2-1; 12 bases are shared with TRBD2. CDR1 and CDR2 from the germline V gene are MGHRA and YSYEKL. The CDR3 has 15 amino acids. Trimming removed 4 bases from V and 8 bases from J; junction bases left unmatched: 6.

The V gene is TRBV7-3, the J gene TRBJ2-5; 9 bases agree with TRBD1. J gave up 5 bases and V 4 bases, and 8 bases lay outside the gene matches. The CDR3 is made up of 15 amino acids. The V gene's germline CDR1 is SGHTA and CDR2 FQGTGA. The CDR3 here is CASSWGTGGRETQYF. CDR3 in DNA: TGTGCCAGCAGCTGGGGAACAGGGGGCCGGGAGACCCAGTACTTC. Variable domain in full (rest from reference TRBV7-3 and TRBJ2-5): GAGVSQTPSNKVTEKGKYVELRCDPISGHTALYWYRQSLGQGPEFLIYFQGTGAADDSGLPNDRFFAVRPEGSVSTLKIQRTERGDSAVYLCASSWGTGGRETQYFGPGTRLLVL.

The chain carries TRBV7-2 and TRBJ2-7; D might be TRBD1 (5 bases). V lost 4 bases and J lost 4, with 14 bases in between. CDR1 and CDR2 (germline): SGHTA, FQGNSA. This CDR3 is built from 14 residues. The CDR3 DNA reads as TGTGCCAGCAGCTCTATAGACAGTGATTACGAGCAGTACTTC. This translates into CASSSIDSDYEQYF. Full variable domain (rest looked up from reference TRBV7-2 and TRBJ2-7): GAGVSQSPSNKVTEKGKDVELRCDPISGHTALYWYRQSLGQGLEFLIYFQGNSAPDKSGLPSDRFSAERTGGSVSTLTIQRTQQEDSAVYLCASSSIDSDYEQYFGPGTRLTVT.

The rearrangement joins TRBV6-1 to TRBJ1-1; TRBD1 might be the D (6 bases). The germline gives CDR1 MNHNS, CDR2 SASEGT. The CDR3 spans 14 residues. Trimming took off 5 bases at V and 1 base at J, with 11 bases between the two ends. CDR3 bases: TGTGCCAGCAGTAGGGGACACGAGAACACTGAAGCTTTCTTT. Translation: CASSRGHENTEAFF.

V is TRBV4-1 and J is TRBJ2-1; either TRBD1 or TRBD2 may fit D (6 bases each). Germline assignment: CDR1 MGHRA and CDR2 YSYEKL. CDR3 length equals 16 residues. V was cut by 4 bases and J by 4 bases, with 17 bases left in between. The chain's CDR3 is CASSPAPGGLYNEQFF. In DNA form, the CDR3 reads TGCGCCAGCAGCCCAGCCCCCGGGGGCCTATACAATGAGCAGTTCTTC.

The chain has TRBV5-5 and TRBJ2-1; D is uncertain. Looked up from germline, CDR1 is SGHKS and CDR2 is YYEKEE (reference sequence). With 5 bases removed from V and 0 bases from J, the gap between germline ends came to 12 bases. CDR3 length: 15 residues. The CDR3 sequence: CASRPRVGSYNEQFF. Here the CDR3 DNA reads TGTGCCAGCAGGCCTCGAGTCGGCTCCTACAATGAGCAGTTCTTC.

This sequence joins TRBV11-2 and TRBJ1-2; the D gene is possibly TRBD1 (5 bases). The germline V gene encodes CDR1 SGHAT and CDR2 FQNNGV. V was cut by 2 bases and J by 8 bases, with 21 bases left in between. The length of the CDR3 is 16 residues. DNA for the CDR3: TGTGCCAGCAGCTTATCGGTCAGGGCCAATTTGAGGGGCTACACCTTC. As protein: CASSLSVRANLRGYTF.

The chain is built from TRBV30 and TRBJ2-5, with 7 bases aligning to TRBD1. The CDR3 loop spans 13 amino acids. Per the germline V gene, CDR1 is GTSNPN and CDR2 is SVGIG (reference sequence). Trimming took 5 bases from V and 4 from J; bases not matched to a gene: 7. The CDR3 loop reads CAWAPQGVETQYF. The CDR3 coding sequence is TGTGCCTGGGCGCCTCAGGGGGTAGAGACCCAGTACTTC.

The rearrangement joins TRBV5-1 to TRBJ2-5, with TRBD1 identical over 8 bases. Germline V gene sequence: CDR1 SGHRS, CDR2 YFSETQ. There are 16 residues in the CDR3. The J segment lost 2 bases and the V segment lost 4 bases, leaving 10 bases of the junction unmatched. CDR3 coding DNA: TGCGCCAGCAGCCTTGGTGGACAGGGCCTACAAGAGACCCAGTACTTC. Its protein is CASSLGGQGLQETQYF.

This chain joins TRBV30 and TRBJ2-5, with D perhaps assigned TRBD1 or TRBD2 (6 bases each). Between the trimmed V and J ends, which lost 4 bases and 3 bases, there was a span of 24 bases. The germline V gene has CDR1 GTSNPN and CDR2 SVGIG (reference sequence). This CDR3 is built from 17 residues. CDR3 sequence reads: CAWTTRPGAAKKETQYF. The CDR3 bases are TGTGCCTGGACTACACGCCCGGGGGCAGCCAAGAAAGAGACCCAGTACTTC.

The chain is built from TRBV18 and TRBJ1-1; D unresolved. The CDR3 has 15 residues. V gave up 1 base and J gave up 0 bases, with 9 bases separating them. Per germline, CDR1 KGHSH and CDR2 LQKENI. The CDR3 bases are TGTGCCAGCTCACCACAGGGTTTCATGAACACTGAAGCTTTCTTT. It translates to CASSPQGFMNTEAFF. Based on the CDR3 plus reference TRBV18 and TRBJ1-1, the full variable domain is NAGVMQNPRHLVRRRGQEARLRCSPMKGHSHVYWYRQLPEEGLKFMVYLQKENIIDESGMPKERFSAEFPKEGPSILRIQQVVRGDSAAYFCASSPQGFMNTEAFFGQGTRLTVV.

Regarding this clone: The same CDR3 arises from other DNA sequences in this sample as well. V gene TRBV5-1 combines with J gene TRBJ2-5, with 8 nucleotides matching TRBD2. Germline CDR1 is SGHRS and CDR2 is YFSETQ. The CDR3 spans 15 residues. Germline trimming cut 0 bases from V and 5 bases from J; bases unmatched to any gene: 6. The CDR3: CASSLGGGREETQYF. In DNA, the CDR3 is TGCGCCAGCAGCTTGGGCGGGGGGAGAGAGGAGACCCAGTACTTC.

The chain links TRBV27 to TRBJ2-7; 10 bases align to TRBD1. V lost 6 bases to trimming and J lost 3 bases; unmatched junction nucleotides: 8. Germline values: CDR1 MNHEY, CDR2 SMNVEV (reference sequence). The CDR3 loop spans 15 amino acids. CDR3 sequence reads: CASRSWTGGSYEQYF. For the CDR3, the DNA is TGTGCCAGCAGATCTTGGACAGGGGGTAGCTACGAGCAGTACTTC.

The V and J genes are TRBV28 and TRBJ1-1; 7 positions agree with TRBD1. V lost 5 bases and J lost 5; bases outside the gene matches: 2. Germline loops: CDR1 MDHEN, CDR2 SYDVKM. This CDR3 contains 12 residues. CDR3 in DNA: TGTGCCAGCAGTGAGACAGGGACTGAAGCTTTCTTT. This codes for CASSETGTEAFF. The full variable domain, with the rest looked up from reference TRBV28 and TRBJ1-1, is DVKVTQSSRYLVKRTGEKVFLECVQDMDHENMFWYRQDPGLGLRLIYFSYDVKMKEKGDIPEGYSVSREKKERFSLILESASTNQTSMYLCASSETGTEAFFGQGTRLTVV.

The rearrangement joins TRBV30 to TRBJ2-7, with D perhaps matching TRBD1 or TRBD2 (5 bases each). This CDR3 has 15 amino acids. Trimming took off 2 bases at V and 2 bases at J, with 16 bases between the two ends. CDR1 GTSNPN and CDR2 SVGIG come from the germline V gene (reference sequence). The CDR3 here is CAWSPLGAAPYEQYF. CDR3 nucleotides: TGTGCCTGGAGTCCCCTCGGGGCGGCCCCCTACGAGCAGTACTTC.